This T cell receptor (beta chain) comes out of a study of metastatic and nonmetastatic thyroid tumors. Looking at the study overall: Comparison of repertoires was carried out across blood and tumor or nodule tissue from malignant and benign thyroid patients.

Treatment of any kind had been given to no patient before thyroid surgery. The trim removed 5 bases at V and 3 bases at J, leaving 6 bases unmatched. The CDR3 is 15 residues long. Germline CDR1 MDHEN, CDR2 SYDVKM. This clone was observed at least ten times. Its antigen remains unknown. In the original processing: Researchers built a distant-metastasis classifier for papillary thyroid cancer that drew on CDR3 differences across clinicopathological groups. TCRdb re-clonotyped the PCR reads via MiXCR. TCRdb, rather than the study authors, made the V and J calls. The sample shows 25,000 or so clones, roughly 15% of them seen only once. The study, taken as a whole, reports: Reportedly, malignant thyroid tumors had significantly higher TCR beta diversity than benign nodules, in blood and tumor.

This receptor was taken from a male donor with papillary thyroid cancer or a benign thyroid nodule (not recorded which). Some clones in this sample may be carry-over from other donors' samples. J is TRBJ2-2 and V is TRBV28, with TRBD1 matching over 7 bases. The sequenced sample was blood. This CDR3 is CASSTGAQDTGELFF. The CDR3 DNA follows: TGTGCCAGCAGTACAGGGGCACAAGACACCGGGGAGCTGTTTTTT.